This T cell receptor (beta chain) was identified in a study of cytotoxic CD8 clonotypes in ibrutinib-treated CLL. About the study: Per sample, productive templates averaged almost 260,000 and productive rearrangements averaged 94,082. Overall study findings and caveats: Public clonotypes proved infrequent, and on treatment they shrank or remained steady. Higher circulating CD8+ T-cell counts strongly accompanied higher baseline clonality, above age-matched healthy donors.

Using immunoSEQ multiplex PCR, the repertoire was profiled, and TCRdb retains in-frame clones only, with some absent. The top ten clones hold roughly 7.2% of a sample with over 140,000 clones, about 84% of them seen once. The CDR3 runs to 15 residues. Germline-derived CDR1 and CDR2 are LNHDA and SQIVND (reference sequence). V was cut by 1 base and J by 7 bases, with 14 bases left in between. On this clone itself: Its matching antigen is unknown.

The sequence was collected from a human donor with chronic lymphocytic leukemia. The source was PBMCs, collected after 36 months of ibrutinib treatment. The V and J genes are TRBV19 and TRBJ2-1, with D tentatively TRBD2 (6 bases). DNA for the CDR3: TGTGCCAGTAGTATAGCTGGTGGACTATGGAATGAGCAGTTCTTC. This gives the protein CASSIAGGLWNEQFF.